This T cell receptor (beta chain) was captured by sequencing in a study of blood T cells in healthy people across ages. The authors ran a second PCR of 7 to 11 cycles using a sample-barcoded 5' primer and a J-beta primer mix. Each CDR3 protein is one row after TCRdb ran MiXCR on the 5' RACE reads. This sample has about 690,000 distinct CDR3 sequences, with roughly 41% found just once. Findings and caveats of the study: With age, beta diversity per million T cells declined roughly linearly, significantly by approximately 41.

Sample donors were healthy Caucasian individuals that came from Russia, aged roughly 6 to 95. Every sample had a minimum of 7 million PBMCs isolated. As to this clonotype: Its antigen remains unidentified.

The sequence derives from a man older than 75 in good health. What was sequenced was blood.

CDR3 region: CASSRLPRDRGTGELFF. Written as DNA, the CDR3 is TGTGCCAGCAGCCGCCTACCCCGAGACAGGGGTACCGGGGAGCTGTTTTTT. The chain is built from TRBV14 and TRBJ2-2, with TRBD1 matching 8 bases. CDR1 SGHDN and CDR2 FVKESK come from the germline V gene. The CDR3 spans 17 residues. V was clipped by 4 bases and J by 5 bases; unmatched bases: 12.